This TCR beta chain was recorded in a study of control samples from healthy donors and cancer patients. The germline CDR1 and CDR2 sequences are LNHDA and SQIVND (reference sequence). V dropped 5 bases and J dropped 2; count of bases not matched to a gene: 6. The CDR3 length is 15 residues. Sequencing was performed with immunoSEQ multiplex PCR; in TCRdb, only in-frame clones are kept and a portion is missing. The sample has over 150,000 clones, nearly 96% seen once. The clonotype comes from a woman between 25 and 40 years old in good health. The gene calls are TRBV19 and TRBJ2-5; 9 bases are a match to TRBD1. Source material: blood. CDR3 protein: CASSPRDRVQETQYF. CDR3 bases: TGTGCCAGTAGTCCCCGGGACAGGGTTCAAGAGACCCAGTACTTC.